The T cell receptor beta chain under discussion was sequenced for a study of vaccination and CD4 T cells after COVID-19. Study-level information: Post-COVID draws followed diagnosis by a median about 100 days (range 35 to 161).

The treatment: roughly nine-day PBMC culture with coronavirus spike peptide pools or control peptides (ViraFEST assay). Recorded positive PCR dates fall between March and December 2020, preceding US Alpha, Beta and Delta variants. Cells received half-medium changes with fresh IL-2 medium on days 3 and 7. With respect to this clonotype: Its cognate antigen is unknown.

Germline V lookup: CDR1 SNHLY, CDR2 FYNNEI. The length of the CDR3 is 14 residues. With V trimmed by 4 bases and J by 3 bases, 1 base remained unmatched. Cultured CD4+ T cell DNA underwent sequencing with the Oncomine TCR Beta short-read assay. TCRdb redid the calling of the PCR reads with MiXCR, one entry per CDR3 protein. This sample has some 4,700 distinct CDR3 sequences, with around 48% found just once. This TCR came from a human donor who had recovered from COVID-19. The V call is TRBV2, the J call TRBJ1-2, with TRBD1 matching 11 bases. Source material: CD4+ T cells from blood, cultured in vitro. CDR3: CASSGTGGYYGYTF. The CDR3, as DNA: TGTGCCAGCAGTGGGACAGGGGGCTACTATGGCTACACCTTC.